This T cell receptor (beta chain) was sequenced for a study of T-cell reconstitution after alpha-beta-depleted transplantation in children. The authors prepared the TCRbeta library with unique molecular identifiers. Each CDR3 protein is one row after TCRdb ran MiXCR on the PCR reads. The top ten clones hold roughly a quarter of a sample with tens of thousands of distinct CDR3 sequences, roughly a tenth of them seen once. This clonotype appeared many times. Germline values: CDR1 SGDLS, CDR2 YYNGEE. Trimming left V 0 bases short and J 6 bases short, with 7 bases between. The CDR3 is 14 amino acids. This receptor was taken from a human donor who donated a stem cell graft to a child with chronic granulomatous disease. Sequenced here: PBMCs from the stem cell graft donor, sampled from the stem cell graft. This chain links TRBV9 with TRBJ1-6; maybe TRBD1 (5 bases). CDR3 DNA: TGTGCCAGCAGCGTAGCAGGGAGTAATTCACCCCTCCACTTT. This codes for CASSVAGSNSPLHF. The variable domain in full, completed from reference TRBV9 and TRBJ1-6, reads DSGVTQTPKHLITATGQRVTLRCSPRSGDLSVYWYQQSLDQGLQFLIQYYNGEERAKGNILERFSAQQFPDLHSELNLSSLELGDSALYFCASSVAGSNSPLHFGNGTRLTVT.